This T cell receptor beta chain was captured in a study of T cell repertoires in cytomegalovirus infection. On the study more broadly: Recently described HLA-C-restricted plus well-studied HLA-B-restricted CMV epitopes were used. Public TCR beta signatures provided an indication of both CMV infection and a matching HLA type. Study conclusions and caveats: Cumulated frequencies of public TCR beta families served to identify carriers of CMV plus the relevant HLA.

TCRdb re-called the reads through MiXCR, storing one row per CDR3 protein. Altogether about 770,000 distinct CDR3 sequences are present, almost 30% being singletons, with the ten largest covering over 10%. The CDR3 spans 15 residues. Germline-derived CDR1 and CDR2 are MGHDK and SYGVNS. V lost 10 bases, J lost 7 bases, and 22 bases lay in between. About this clonotype: The target antigen is unknown.

The sequence came from a human donor in good health (CMV status not recorded). Some clones in this sample may be carry-over from other donors' samples. The sample was cultured CD8+ T cells from PBMCs, taken from culture after CMV antigen stimulation. This sequence joins TRBV25-1 and TRBJ1-4; D is possibly TRBD1 (5 bases). The DNA for the CDR3 is TGTGCCACGACCCCGAAATGGGGCGGGAGTGAAAAACTGTTTTTT. It yields the protein CATTPKWGGSEKLFF.